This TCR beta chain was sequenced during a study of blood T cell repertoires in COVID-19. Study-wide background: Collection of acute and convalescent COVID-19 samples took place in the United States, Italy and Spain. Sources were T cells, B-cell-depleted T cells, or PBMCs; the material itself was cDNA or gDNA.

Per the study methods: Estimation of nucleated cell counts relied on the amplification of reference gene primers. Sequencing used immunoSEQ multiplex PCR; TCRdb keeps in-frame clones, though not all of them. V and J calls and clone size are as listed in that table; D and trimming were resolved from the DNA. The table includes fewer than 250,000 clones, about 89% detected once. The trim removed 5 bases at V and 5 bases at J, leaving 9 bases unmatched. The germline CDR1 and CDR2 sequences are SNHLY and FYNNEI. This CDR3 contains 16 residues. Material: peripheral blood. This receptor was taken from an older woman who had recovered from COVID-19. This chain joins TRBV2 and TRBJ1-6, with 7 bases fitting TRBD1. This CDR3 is CASSLEGGLNNSPLHF. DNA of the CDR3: TGTGCCAGCAGTCTAGAAGGGGGCCTGAATAATTCACCCCTCCACTTT.